The rows below give T cell receptor beta chains drawn from one sample of a study of tumor and adjacent non-tumor tissue in lung cancer. TCRdb re-analysed the multiplex PCR reads in MiXCR, keeping a single row per CDR3 protein. The sample has about 110,000 distinct CDR3 sequences, roughly 84% seen once. Specimen: lung tumor tissue. These receptors all come from a man between 65 and 85 years old with non-small cell lung cancer. Each CDR3 is given with its conserved first and last residue. The D gene is left open where the match is weak. Rows may omit the clone size; those that give it use once, few, many or a size class.

>TRBJ2-7|.|.|TRBV28
TGTGCCAGCATTTTGTTTACGTCCGGATACGAGCGGTACTTC
CASILFTSGYERYF
>TRBJ2-1|.|.|TRBV6-1
TGTGCCGGCACCCTAAGGGGGGGCATCGGGTCCAATGAGCACTTCTTC
CAGTLRGGIGSNEHFF
>TRBJ2-4|.|TRBD1|TRBV12-5
TGTGCTAGTGGTCCGGACAGGGGGTTACTAGTCAAAAACATTCAGTACTTC
CASGPDRGLLVKNIQYF
>TRBJ1-1|.|.|TRBV29-1
TGCAGCGCCGGATCAGGGTCCCTATACACTGAAGCTTTATTT
CSAGSGSLYTEALF
>TRBJ2-7|.|.|TRBV29-1
TGCAGCGTTGAAAGAGCGGGACAGACCTACGAGCTGTACTTC
CSVERAGQTYELYF
>TRBJ2-6|.|TRBD1|TRBV6-1
TGTGCAAGCAGTGAGGGGGCTGGGGCCAATGACCTGACTTTC
CASSEGAGANDLTF
>TRBJ2-6|.|TRBD2|TRBV6-2/TRBV6-3
TGTGCCACCTGCCTAGCGGGACCAGTTGGGACCAACGTCCTGACTTTC
CATCLAGPVGTNVLTF
>TRBJ1-1|once|.|TRBV7-9
TGTGCTGGTAGCTTAGCGGGGGCTGGCACTGAAGCTTTCTTT
CAGSLAGAGTEAFF
>TRBJ2-7|.|.|TRBV11-2
TGTGTCAGCAGCAACCAGGGGGGCAAGCAGTACTTC
CVSSNQGGKQYF
>TRBJ2-5|.|.|TRBV5-6
TGTGCCAGCAGCTTTATCAGGGGGGGCGGAGAGACCCAGTACTTC
CASSFIRGGGETQYF
>TRBJ2-7|few|.|TRBV5-6
TGTGTCAGCAGCTTAGGGGCGGATTATTATGAGCAGTACTTC
CVSSLGADYYEQYF
>TRBJ1-2|.|.|TRBV11-1
TGTGCCAGCAACTTACACAGATATGGCTACAACTTC
CASNLHRYGYNF
>TRBJ1-1|.|.|TRBV5-5
TGTACCAGCCGCGTGGGCATGAACACTCAAGCTTTCTTT
CTSRVGMNTQAFF
>TRBJ1-1|.|.|TRBV5-4
TGTGCCAGCAGCCTTGGCAGGACAAGCACTGAAGCCTTCTTT
CASSLGRTSTEAFF
>TRBJ1-6|once|TRBD1|TRBV7-9
TGTGCCGGCAGCAACAGGGGTTCAACCCGCCACTTT
CAGSNRGSTRHF
>TRBJ2-1|.|TRBD1|TRBV6-2/TRBV6-3
TGTGTCAGCAGTTACCAAATCGGACAGGAATACAATGAGCAATTCTTC
CVSSYQIGQEYNEQFF
>TRBJ1-2|.|.|TRBV5-5
TGTGCCAGCAACTATCATCATCAGTTGAATTATGGCTACACCTTC
CASNYHHQLNYGYTF
>TRBJ1-1|large|.|TRBV11-3
TGTGCCAGCACGCGGACGGGGGCGTTCACTGAAGCTTTCTTT
CASTRTGAFTEAFF
>TRBJ2-5|.|.|TRBV29-1
TGCAGCGCCAAGCCTTACCTCCATGCAGATCAAGAGACCCAGTACTTC
CSAKPYLHADQETQYF
>TRBJ2-7|.|.|TRBV11-1
TGTGACAGTAGCTCTAGGGAAACGACCTACGAGCAGTACTTC
CDSSSRETTYEQYF
>TRBJ2-3|once|.|TRBV29-1
TGCAGCGTTGTGCTACTGGGGGGACCAGATACGCAGTATTTC
CSVVLLGGPDTQYF
>TRBJ2-2|.|TRBD1|TRBV11-3
TGTGCCTGCACAGGACAGGGGAGGAACACCGGGGAGTTGTTTTTT
CACTGQGRNTGELFF
>TRBJ2-2|.|.|TRBV6-5
TGTGCCAGCAGTCGCGGGACAGAGACCGGGGGGCTGTTTTTT
CASSRGTETGGLFF
>TRBJ2-5|.|.|TRBV29-1
TGCAGCGTTGAGGAAAGTGAGACCCAGTACTTT
CSVEESETQYF
>TRBJ1-2|many|.|TRBV28
TGTGCCAGCCTTAGAGGGGCAGTAAATTATGGCTACACCTTC
CASLRGAVNYGYTF
>TRBJ2-7|medium-sized|.|TRBV6-6
TGTGCCAGCAGTTACGCCAGGGGAGGCGAGCAGTACTTC
CASSYARGGEQYF
>TRBJ2-2|.|TRBD1|TRBV11-2
TGTGCCAGCAGTTTAGTGAGCACAGGGGTTGCAGGGGAGCTGTTTTTT
CASSLVSTGVAGELFF
>TRBJ2-2|many|TRBD1|TRBV4-1
TGCGCCAGCAGCCCGGGACAGTACACCGGGGAGCTGTTTTTT
CASSPGQYTGELFF
>TRBJ1-1|.|.|TRBV5-1
TGCGCCAGCAGCTCCCCAGACCTCATGAACACTGAAGCTTTCTTT
CASSSPDLMNTEAFF
>TRBJ2-7|.|.|TRBV12-3/TRBV12-4
TGTGCCAGCAGTCGGACATGGGGCGTAAAACAGTACTTC
CASSRTWGVKQYF
>TRBJ2-3|.|TRBD1|TRBV28
TGTGCCAGTAATTCTCGGGACAGAACAGATACGCAGTATTTT
CASNSRDRTDTQYF
>TRBJ1-1|once|.|TRBV6-1
TGTGCCAGCAGAAGGAACGTGAAGACTGAAGCTTTCTTC
CASRRNVKTEAFF
>TRBJ2-5|.|.|TRBV11-3
TGTGGCAGCGCTTCAGGCTGGGGGCGGGAAACCCAGTACTTC
CGSASGWGRETQYF
>TRBJ2-1|.|.|TRBV5-1
TGCGCCAGCAGCTGGGCCAATCCCGCTATTTCCTACAATGATCAGTTCTTC
CASSWANPAISYNDQFF
>TRBJ2-3|.|.|TRBV27
TGTGCCAGAAGAGCGGCGCTTAGCACAGATACGCAGTATTTT
CARRAALSTDTQYF
>TRBJ1-2|.|.|TRBV4-1
TGCGCCAGCAGCCAAGGACCAGGACTTTACCTCTATGGCTTCACCTTC
CASSQGPGLYLYGFTF
>TRBJ2-6|.|TRBD1|TRBV6-2/TRBV6-3
TGTGTCACCAGGACAGGGGGGTTGGTCTCTGGGGCCAACGTCCTGACTTTC
CVTRTGGLVSGANVLTF
>TRBJ1-6|.|TRBD1|TRBV6-5
TGTGCCAGCAGATCCGCAGGGGGCTCCTATAATTCACCCCTCCGCTTT
CASRSAGGSYNSPLRF
>TRBJ1-1|.|.|TRBV28
TGTCCCAGCAGTACCGACGTCCGCGGTCGTACCACCGAAGCTTTCTTT
CPSSTDVRGRTTEAFF
>TRBJ2-5|many|.|TRBV5-1
TGCGCCAGCAGAATTGGGACCGTCCAAGAGACCCAGTACTTC
CASRIGTVQETQYF
>TRBJ2-2|.|.|TRBV18
TGTGCCAGCTCACCAGGGGACACCGGGAACCTGTTTTTT
CASSPGDTGNLFF
>TRBJ2-7|many|TRBD1|TRBV5-5
TGTGCCAGCAGCCGCCGGGACAGGGGGGGCGAGCAGTACTTC
CASSRRDRGGEQYF
>TRBJ2-7|.|TRBD2|TRBV5-6
TGTGCCAGCAGCCCGACACTAGCGGGAGGCCGGGGTAACTACGGGCAATTCTTC
CASSPTLAGGRGNYGQFF
>TRBJ2-1|.|.|TRBV10-2
TGCGCTAGCAGGTCCCCGGGACCCTCTTCTCATGAAATGTTCTTC
CASRSPGPSSHEMFF
>TRBJ2-5|medium-sized|TRBD1|TRBV6-2/TRBV6-3
TGTGCCAGCAGCCCCCGTGGACAGGGGATTCGGGAGACCCAGTACTTC
CASSPRGQGIRETQYF
>TRBJ1-1|many|TRBD1|TRBV6-1
TGTGCCAGCAGTGAAATCCCAGGGGGCATGGCAACTGAAGCTTTCTTT
CASSEIPGGMATEAFF
>TRBJ1-4|.|.|TRBV11-2
TGTGCCAGCAGCAGAACTGGGACAAGTAATGGAAAACAGTTTTTT
CASSRTGTSNGKQFF
>TRBJ2-6|.|.|TRBV6-1
TGTGCCAGCAGTGAGGGGGCTGGGACCAACGTCTTGACTTTC
CASSEGAGTNVLTF
>TRBJ2-5|.|.|TRBV11-3
TGTGCCAGCGCTCCCGGCTGGGGGTGGGAGACCCAGAACTTC
CASAPGWGWETQNF
>TRBJ2-5|.|TRBD1|TRBV12-3/TRBV12-4
TGTGCTAGCAGGCACAGGGGGCGCCGAGATACCCAGTACTTC
CASRHRGRRDTQYF
>TRBJ2-7|.|.|TRBV12-3/TRBV12-4
TGTGCCTGCAGTCGGAGAGAGGGCGTAGAGCAATACTTC
CACSRREGVEQYF
>TRBJ2-7|.|.|TRBV20-1
TGCAGTGCTAGGCTTCCGCTCCTGGAGGGGCAGTACTTC
CSARLPLLEGQYF
>TRBJ1-1|.|.|TRBV20-1
TGCAGTGCTACCCGTGAGCTGGTAAGCGCTGAATCCTTCTTT
CSATRELVSAESFF
>TRBJ1-2|.|TRBD1|TRBV5-6
TGTGCCAGCAGCCTCAGGGACAGGGATCGTCCTTACTATGCCTGCACCTTC
CASSLRDRDRPYYACTF
>TRBJ2-3|.|.|TRBV14
TGTGCCAGCACCCGGGACTCCGATGCCACGGTTACGCACTATTTT
CASTRDSDATVTHYF
>TRBJ2-2|.|TRBD1|TRBV12-3/TRBV12-4
TGTGCCAGCAATTCCTGGACAGGGGGCATCGGGGAGCTGTTTTTT
CASNSWTGGIGELFF
>TRBJ1-2|.|.|TRBV7-9
TGTGCCAGCAGCGTCAAACATGGGGATAACTATGGTGACACCTTC
CASSVKHGDNYGDTF
>TRBJ1-2|few|.|TRBV5-6
TGTACCAGCAGCTTGATCGGACAGCTGAGTGGCTACACCTTC
CTSSLIGQLSGYTF
>TRBJ1-2|.|.|TRBV6-5
TGTGCCAGCAGTGATACAGGGATGTGCGCTTATGGCTACACCTTC
CASSDTGMCAYGYTF
>TRBJ1-5|.|.|TRBV28
TGTGCCAGAAGAGGGACCCAGGGGAGCAATCAGCCCCATCATTTT
CARRGTQGSNQPHHF